Sequencing of this T cell receptor (beta chain) was carried out in a study of OX40 agonist ivuxolimab in advanced cancers. Trimming stripped 4 bases from V and 4 bases from J, with 9 bases between. There are 12 residues in the CDR3. Germline V gene data show CDR1 as SGHNT and CDR2 as YYREEE (reference sequence). TCRdb's copy holds only in-frame clones and misses some; the assay was immunoSEQ multiplex PCR. The profile shows over 30,000 clones, 80% to 85% of them singletons. Sequenced material: CD4+ or CD8+ T cells sorted from blood, taken in a trial of the OX40 agonist ivuxolimab. The receptor's source is an adult with an advanced solid tumor such as melanoma, head and neck, liver or kidney cancer. The J gene is TRBJ2-7, the V gene TRBV5-4; no definite D call. CDR3 residues: CASSLDGYEQYF. The CDR3 nucleotides read TGTGCCAGCAGCCTGGACGGGTACGAGCAGTACTTC.